This T cell receptor (beta chain) was sequenced in a study of cytomegalovirus exposure and HLA in healthy donors. Study results and caveats: What a later analysis showed was that several of the most significant clusters appeared linked to common viral pathogens. Later analysis suggested most CMV-associated TCR beta chains were HLA-restricted. The study put some 150 TCR beta chains on its list as cytomegalovirus-associated.

The CDR3 sequence is 11 residues long. Germline values: CDR1 DFQATT, CDR2 SNEGSKA (reference sequence). Trimming took off 5 bases at V and 10 bases at J, with 13 bases between the two ends. With 60 Vbeta and 13 Jbeta primers, the PCR was carried out. Some clones are missing from TCRdb's copy, which holds only in-frame ones; the method was immunoSEQ multiplex PCR. The sample comprises fewer than 85,000 clones, more than 60% of which are singletons, and 5.5% to 7% rests with the top ten. Note on this clone: What it binds is not known.

The chain is built from TRBV20-1 and TRBJ2-3; tentatively, D is TRBD2 (5 bases). Sequenced: PBMCs. This TCR derives from a man aged 18 to 29 in good health and CMV-seropositive. CDR3 amino acids: CSAFYGEPQYF. CDR3 bases: TGCAGTGCTTTCTACGGGGAACCGCAGTATTTT.